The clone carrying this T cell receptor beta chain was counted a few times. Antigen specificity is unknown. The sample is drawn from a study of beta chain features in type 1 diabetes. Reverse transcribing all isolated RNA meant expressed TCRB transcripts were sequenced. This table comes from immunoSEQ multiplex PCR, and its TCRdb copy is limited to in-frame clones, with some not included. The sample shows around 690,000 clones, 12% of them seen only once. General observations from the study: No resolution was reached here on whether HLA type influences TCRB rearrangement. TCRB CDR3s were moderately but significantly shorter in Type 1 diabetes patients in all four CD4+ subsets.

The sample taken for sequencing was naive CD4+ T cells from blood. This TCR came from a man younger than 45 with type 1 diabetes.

This chain's CDR3 is CASSYGAGGLTDTQYF. DNA for the CDR3: TGTGCCAGCAGTTATGGAGCGGGGGGGCTGACAGATACGCAGTATTTT. The rearrangement links TRBV6-5 to TRBJ2-3; 10 bases agree with TRBD2. The CDR3 sequence is 16 residues long. V trimming: 3 bases; J trimming: 3 bases; junction bases outside the gene matches: 6. Germline V gives CDR1 MNHEY, CDR2 SVGAGI.